The 14 T cell receptor beta chains given below trace back to one sample, sequenced in a study of T cell changes during pregnancy in multiple sclerosis. Sequencing was performed with immunoSEQ multiplex PCR; in TCRdb, only in-frame clones are kept and a portion is missing. Of around 60,000 clones listed, about 90% are singletons. The sample here was CD4+ T cells from peripheral blood mononuclear cells, taken after pregnancy. These receptors all stem from a female donor in good health, enrolled as a control in a pregnancy study.

This clone was found a few times. This sequence joins TRBV5-1 and TRBJ1-1; unclear D gene. The germline V and J ends were trimmed by 0 bases and 0 bases, with 12 bases remaining between them. CDR1 and CDR2 from the germline V gene are SGHRS and YFSETQ. CDR3 length equals 16 residues. The CDR3 DNA sequence: TGCGCCAGCAGCTTGGCTGGTGGTACGGTGAACACTGAAGCTTTCTTT. Amino acid sequence: CASSLAGGTVNTEAFF.

The CDR3 bases are TGCGCCAGCAGCTTGGCCCTGGCTAGCGGAGGGATCACCGGGGAGCTGTTTTTT. It codes for CASSLALASGGITGELFF. The genes are TRBV5-1 and TRBJ2-2; TRBD2 aligns across 7 bases. Germline V lookup: CDR1 SGHRS, CDR2 YFSETQ. The V gene end was trimmed by 0 bases and the J gene end by 4 bases; junction bases not matched to a gene: 12. The CDR3 spans 18 residues.

The rearrangement joins TRBV9 to TRBJ1-4; TRBD1 might be the D (5 bases). Per the germline V gene, CDR1 is SGDLS and CDR2 is YYNGEE. V was clipped by 0 bases and J by 7 bases, with 16 bases between them. The CDR3 contains 16 residues. The CDR3 DNA follows: TGTGCCAGCAGCGTAGCTATGGGCGGGGGGGGTGAAAAACTGTTTTTT. Residues: CASSVAMGGGGEKLFF.

This chain links TRBV11-2 with TRBJ1-1; a weak D match, TRBD1 (6 bases). The V end lost 4 bases, the J end lost 1 base, and 7 bases lay between the germline ends. This CDR3 is built from 13 residues. Germline V gives CDR1 SGHAT, CDR2 FQNNGV. In DNA form, the CDR3 reads TGTGCCAGCAGCTGGGGACAGAACACTGAAGCTTTCTTT. As protein: CASSWGQNTEAFF.

The chain combines TRBV29-1 with TRBJ1-1, with a tentative D call TRBD1 (5 bases). The CDR3 has 11 residues. Per germline, CDR1 SQVTM and CDR2 ANQGSEA. The V gene lost 4 bases and the J gene lost 4 bases, with 7 bases spanning the gap. The CDR3 sequence is CSVVQGTEAFF. CDR3 DNA sequence: TGCAGCGTTGTGCAGGGCACTGAAGCTTTCTTT.

The chain couples TRBV27 to TRBJ1-1; TRBD1 is a possible D gene (6 bases). Trimming left V 3 bases short and J 1 base short, with 9 bases between. Looked up from germline, CDR1 is MNHEY and CDR2 is SMNVEV (reference sequence). CDR3 length: 14 amino acids. The CDR3 DNA reads TGTGCCAGCAGTTTCAGGGGTTGGAACACTGAAGCTTTCTTT. The encoded protein is CASSFRGWNTEAFF.

The CDR3 DNA is TGCAGCGTGACCGAGACAGGGTCAGACTATGGCTACACCTTC. Amino acids: CSVTETGSDYGYTF. This chain joins TRBV29-1 and TRBJ1-2; 7 bases align to TRBD1. Trimming cost V 6 bases and J 3 bases; bases outside gene matches: 10. CDR1 and CDR2 from the germline V gene are SQVTM and ANQGSEA. This CDR3 contains 14 residues.

This chain joins TRBV6-5 and TRBJ2-2; tentative D call: TRBD2 (5 bases). The CDR3 runs 15 residues. CDR1 is MNHEY and CDR2 is SVGAGI in the germline V gene. The V end was cut by 6 bases, the J end by 2 bases, with 13 bases between. CDR3 DNA: TGTGCCAGCAGCCCGTTGAGCGGTAACACCGGGGAGCTGTTTTTT. It is translated as CASSPLSGNTGELFF.

This chain connects TRBV30 to TRBJ2-1, with 7 bases aligning to TRBD2. The CDR3 is 13 amino acids. Germline CDR1 is GTSNPN and CDR2 is SVGIG (reference sequence). V lost 7 bases to trimming and J lost 2 bases; unmatched junction nucleotides: 5. CDR3: CASRGVTYNEQFF. The DNA of the CDR3 is TGTGCCTCCCGGGGGGTCACCTACAATGAGCAGTTCTTC.

This clone was seen a few times. The chain recombines TRBV5-4 with TRBJ1-1; D is unresolved. From germline, CDR1 is SGHNT and CDR2 YYREEE (reference sequence). The V and J ends lost 5 bases and 0 bases respectively, with 11 bases between them. The CDR3 loop spans 14 amino acids. DNA for the CDR3: TGTGCCAGCAGACTTCCAGGCGTGAACACTGAAGCTTTCTTT. Its protein is CASRLPGVNTEAFF.

The chain recombines TRBV6-4 with TRBJ1-6; D is perhaps TRBD1 (5 bases). Germline V gene lookup returns CDR1 MRHNA and CDR2 SNTAGT. The CDR3 is 13 amino acids. V shed 6 bases and J shed 4 bases, with 7 bases lying between them. The CDR3 protein is CASRAGYNSPLHF. The DNA for the CDR3 is TGTGCCAGCAGAGCAGGGTATAATTCACCCCTCCACTTT.

This clone was found once. The rearrangement joins TRBV29-1 to TRBJ1-3, with 7 bases lining up with TRBD1. The CDR3 runs 13 residues. Unmatched junction bases numbered 0, after V lost 3 bases and J lost 1 base. Germline CDR1 and CDR2: SQVTM and ANQGSEA. The DNA for the CDR3 is TGCAGCGTTGAGACAGGGTCTGGAAACACCATATATTTT. It yields the protein CSVETGSGNTIYF. Drawing the rest from reference TRBV29-1 and TRBJ1-3, the complete variable domain is SAVISQKPSRDICQRGTSLTIQCQVDSQVTMMFWYRQQPGQSLTLIATANQGSEATYESGFVIDKFPISRPNLTFSTLTVSNMSPEDSSIYLCSVETGSGNTIYFGEGSWLTVV.

CDR3 coding DNA: TGTGCCAGCAACGACCTCGAGCGGGGAGACACAGATACGCAGTATTTT. Its translation: CASNDLERGDTDTQYF. The chain is built from TRBV7-9 and TRBJ2-3, with 7 bases that match TRBD2. Germline V gene sequence: CDR1 SEHNR, CDR2 FQNEAQ (reference sequence). J lost 2 bases, V lost 7 bases, and 12 bases had no gene match. The CDR3 extends over 16 amino acids.

This chain joins TRBV6-1 and TRBJ2-1; the D is unclear. V gave up 6 bases and J gave up 1 base, with 13 bases separating them. The CDR3 runs to 15 residues. CDR1 and CDR2 from the germline V gene are MNHNS and SASEGT. CDR3 amino acids: CASSLDGRSYNEQFF. CDR3 coding DNA: TGTGCCAGCAGCCTAGATGGCCGATCCTACAATGAGCAGTTCTTC.